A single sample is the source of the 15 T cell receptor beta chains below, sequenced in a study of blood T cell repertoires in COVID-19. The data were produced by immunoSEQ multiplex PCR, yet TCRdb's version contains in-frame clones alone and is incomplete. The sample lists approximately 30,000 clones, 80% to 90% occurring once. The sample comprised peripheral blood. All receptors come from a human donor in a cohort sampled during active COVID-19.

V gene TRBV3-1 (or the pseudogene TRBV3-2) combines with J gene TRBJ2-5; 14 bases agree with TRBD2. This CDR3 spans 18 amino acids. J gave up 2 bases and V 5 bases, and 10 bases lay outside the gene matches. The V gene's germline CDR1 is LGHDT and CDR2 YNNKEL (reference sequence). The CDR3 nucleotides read TGTGCCAGCAGCAGGGGACTAGCGGGGGATACCAAACAAGAGACCCAGTACTTC. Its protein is CASSRGLAGDTKQETQYF.

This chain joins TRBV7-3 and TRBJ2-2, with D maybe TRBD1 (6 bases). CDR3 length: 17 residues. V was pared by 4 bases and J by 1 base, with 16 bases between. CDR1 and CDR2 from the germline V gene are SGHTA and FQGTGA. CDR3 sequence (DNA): TGTGCCAGCAGCTCTATTCCCGGGACAAGGAACACCGGGGAGCTGTTTTTT. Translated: CASSSIPGTRNTGELFF.

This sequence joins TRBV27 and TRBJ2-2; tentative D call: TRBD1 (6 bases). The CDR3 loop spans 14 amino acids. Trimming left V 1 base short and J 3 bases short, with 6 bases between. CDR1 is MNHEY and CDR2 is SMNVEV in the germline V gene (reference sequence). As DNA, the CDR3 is TGTGCCAGCAGTTTATACAGGGACACCGGGGAGCTGTTTTTT. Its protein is CASSLYRDTGELFF.

This chain's CDR3 is CASSFQQPGGTEAFF. CDR3 DNA sequence: TGTGCCAGCAGCTTCCAACAACCTGGAGGCACTGAAGCTTTCTTT. The chain uses TRBV5-5 and TRBJ1-1; D is ambiguous. The V gene's germline CDR1 is SGHKS and CDR2 YYEKEE (reference sequence). The CDR3 has 15 amino acids. Trimming stripped 2 bases from V and 4 bases from J, with 15 bases between.

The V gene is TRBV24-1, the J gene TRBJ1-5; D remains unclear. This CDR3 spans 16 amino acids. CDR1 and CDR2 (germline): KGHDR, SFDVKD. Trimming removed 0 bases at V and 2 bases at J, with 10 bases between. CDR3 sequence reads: CATSDLKAGGNQPQHF. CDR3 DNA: TGTGCCACCAGTGATTTGAAGGCGGGCGGCAATCAGCCCCAGCATTTT.

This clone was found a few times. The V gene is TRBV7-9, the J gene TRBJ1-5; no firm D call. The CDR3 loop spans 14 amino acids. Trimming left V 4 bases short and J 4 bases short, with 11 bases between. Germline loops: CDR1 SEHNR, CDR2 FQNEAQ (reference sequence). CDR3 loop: CASSSGFTNQPQHF. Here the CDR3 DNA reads TGTGCCAGCAGCTCCGGGTTCACTAATCAGCCCCAGCATTTT.

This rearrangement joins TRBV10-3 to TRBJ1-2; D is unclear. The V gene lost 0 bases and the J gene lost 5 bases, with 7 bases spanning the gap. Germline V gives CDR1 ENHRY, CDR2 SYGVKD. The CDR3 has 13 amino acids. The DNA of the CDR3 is TGTGCCATCAGTGAGTCGGAGGTTTATGGCTACACCTTC. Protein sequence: CAISESEVYGYTF.

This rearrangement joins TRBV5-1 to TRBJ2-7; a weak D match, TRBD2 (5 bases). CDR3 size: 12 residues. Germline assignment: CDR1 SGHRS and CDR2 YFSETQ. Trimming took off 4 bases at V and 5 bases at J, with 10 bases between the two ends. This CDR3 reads CASSRDYNEQYF. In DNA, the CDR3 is TGCGCCAGCAGCCGAGACTATAACGAGCAGTACTTC.

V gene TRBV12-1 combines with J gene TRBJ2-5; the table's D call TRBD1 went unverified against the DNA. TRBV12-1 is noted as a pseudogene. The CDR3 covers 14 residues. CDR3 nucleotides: TGTGCCAGCACCTTAAGGGACAGCCAAGAGACCCAGTACTTC. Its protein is CASTLRDSQETQYF.

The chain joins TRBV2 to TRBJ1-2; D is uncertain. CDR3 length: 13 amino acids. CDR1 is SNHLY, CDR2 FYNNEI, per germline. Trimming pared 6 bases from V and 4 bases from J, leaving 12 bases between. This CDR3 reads CASSLNSLYGYTF. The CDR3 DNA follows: TGTGCCAGCAGCTTGAACAGCCTCTATGGCTACACCTTC. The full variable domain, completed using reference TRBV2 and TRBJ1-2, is EPEVTQTPSHQVTQMGQEVILRCVPISNHLYFYWYRQILGQKVEFLVSFYNNEISEKSEIFDDQFSVERPDGSNFTLKIRSTKLEDSAMYFCASSLNSLYGYTFGSGTRLTVV.

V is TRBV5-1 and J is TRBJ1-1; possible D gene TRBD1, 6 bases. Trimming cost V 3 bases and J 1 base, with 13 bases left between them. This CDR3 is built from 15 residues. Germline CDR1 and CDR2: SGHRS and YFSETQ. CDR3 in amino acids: CASSWSGTTNTEAFF. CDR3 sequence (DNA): TGCGCCAGCAGCTGGTCCGGGACAACGAACACTGAAGCTTTCTTT.

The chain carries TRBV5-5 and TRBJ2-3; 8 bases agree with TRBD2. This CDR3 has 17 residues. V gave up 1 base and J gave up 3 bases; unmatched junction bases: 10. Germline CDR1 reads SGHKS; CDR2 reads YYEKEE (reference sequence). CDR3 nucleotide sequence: TGTGCCAGCAGCTTGAGCGGGGGCAGCCGGAGGACAGATACGCAGTATTTT. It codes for CASSLSGGSRRTDTQYF.

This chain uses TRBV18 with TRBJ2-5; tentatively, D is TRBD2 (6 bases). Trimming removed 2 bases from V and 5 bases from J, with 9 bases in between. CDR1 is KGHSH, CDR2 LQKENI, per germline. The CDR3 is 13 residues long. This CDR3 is CASSPRDWETQYF. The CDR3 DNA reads TGTGCCAGCTCACCAAGGGACTGGGAGACCCAGTACTTC.

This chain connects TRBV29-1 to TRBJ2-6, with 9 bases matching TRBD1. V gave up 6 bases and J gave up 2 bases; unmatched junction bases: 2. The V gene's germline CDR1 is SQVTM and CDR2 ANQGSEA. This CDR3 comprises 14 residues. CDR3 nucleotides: TGCAGCGTGAGACAGGGGGCTGGGGCCAACGTCCTGACTTTC. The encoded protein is CSVRQGAGANVLTF.

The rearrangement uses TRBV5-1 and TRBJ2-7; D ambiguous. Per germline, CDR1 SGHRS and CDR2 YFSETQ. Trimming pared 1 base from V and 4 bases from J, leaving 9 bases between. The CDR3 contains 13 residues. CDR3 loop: CASSLSPGYEQYF. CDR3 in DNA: TGCGCCAGCAGCTTGTCCCCAGGATACGAGCAGTACTTC. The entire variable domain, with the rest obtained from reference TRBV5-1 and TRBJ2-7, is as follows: KAGVTQTPRYLIKTRGQQVTLSCSPISGHRSVSWYQQTPGQGLQFLFEYFSETQRNKGNFPGRFSGRQFSNSRSEMNVSTLELGDSALYLCASSLSPGYEQYFGPGTRLTVT.